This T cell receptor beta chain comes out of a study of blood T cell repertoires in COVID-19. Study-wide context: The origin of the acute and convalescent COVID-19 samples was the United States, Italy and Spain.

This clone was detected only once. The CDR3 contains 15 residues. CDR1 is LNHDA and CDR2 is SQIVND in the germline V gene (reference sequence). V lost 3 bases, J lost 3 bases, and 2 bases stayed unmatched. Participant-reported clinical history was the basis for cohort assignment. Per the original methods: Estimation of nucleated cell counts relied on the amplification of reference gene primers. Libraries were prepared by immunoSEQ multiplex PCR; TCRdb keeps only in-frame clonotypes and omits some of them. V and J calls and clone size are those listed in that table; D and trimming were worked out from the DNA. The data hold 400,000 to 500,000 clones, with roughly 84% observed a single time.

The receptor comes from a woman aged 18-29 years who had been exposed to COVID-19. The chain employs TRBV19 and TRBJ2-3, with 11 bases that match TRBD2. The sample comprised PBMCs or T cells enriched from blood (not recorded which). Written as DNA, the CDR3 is TGTGCCAGTAGTATCGTAGCGGGAGGGACAGATACGCAGTATTTT. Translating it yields CASSIVAGGTDTQYF.